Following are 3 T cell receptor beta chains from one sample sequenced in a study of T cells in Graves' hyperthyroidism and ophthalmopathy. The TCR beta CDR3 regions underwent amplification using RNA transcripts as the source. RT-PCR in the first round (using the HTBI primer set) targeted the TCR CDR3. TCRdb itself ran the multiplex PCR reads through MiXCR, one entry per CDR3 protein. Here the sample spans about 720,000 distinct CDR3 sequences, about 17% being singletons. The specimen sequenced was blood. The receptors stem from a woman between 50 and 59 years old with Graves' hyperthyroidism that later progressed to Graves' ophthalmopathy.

CDR3: CASSIDRVRMNTEAFF. The CDR3 DNA reads TGTGCCAGTAGTATCGACAGGGTAAGAATGAACACTGAAGCTTTCTTT. The rearrangement joins TRBV19 to TRBJ1-1, with TRBD1 identical over 7 bases. Germline trimming cut 3 bases from V and 0 bases from J; bases unmatched to any gene: 7. Germline CDR1 and CDR2: LNHDA and SQIVND (reference sequence). The CDR3 runs to 16 residues.

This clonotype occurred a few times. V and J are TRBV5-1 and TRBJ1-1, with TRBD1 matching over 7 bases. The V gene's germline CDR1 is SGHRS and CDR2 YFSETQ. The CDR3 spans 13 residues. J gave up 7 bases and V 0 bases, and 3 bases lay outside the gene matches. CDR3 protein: CASSLEGQYEAFF. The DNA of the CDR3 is TGCGCCAGCAGCTTGGAGGGACAGTATGAAGCTTTCTTT.

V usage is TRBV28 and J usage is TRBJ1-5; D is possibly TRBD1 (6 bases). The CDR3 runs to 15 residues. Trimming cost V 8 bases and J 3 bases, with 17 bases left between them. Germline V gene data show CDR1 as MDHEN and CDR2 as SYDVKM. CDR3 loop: CASGERRGSNQPQHF. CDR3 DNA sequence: TGTGCCAGCGGCGAACGTAGGGGGTCCAATCAGCCCCAGCATTTT.